The clone carrying this T cell receptor beta chain has a handful of counts. Its antigen is undetermined. The data stem from a study of spatial heterogeneity in lung cancer. Study observations and caveats: Blood showed ubiquitous tumor TCRs more often at resection than at routine follow-up.

A unique molecular identifier was carried by every single TCR cDNA molecule. TCRdb re-derived calls from the 5' RACE reads in MiXCR, one entry per CDR3 protein. The table records around 87,000 distinct CDR3 sequences, over 9.5% of them present only once. Time point specified: sample taken at primary tumor resection. Germline-derived CDR1 and CDR2 are SGHRS and YFSETQ. Unmatched junction bases numbered 10, after V lost 4 bases and J lost 7 bases. The CDR3 is made up of 14 amino acids. The sequence came from a male donor with early-stage non-small cell lung cancer. V and J are TRBV5-1 and TRBJ2-7; 8 nucleotides align to TRBD2. This specimen was PBMCs, taken at surgery. This CDR3 reads CASSGREGPGEQYF. The CDR3 DNA follows: TGCGCCAGCAGCGGCCGGGAGGGCCCGGGGGAGCAGTACTTC. The whole variable domain, remainder taken from reference TRBV5-1 and TRBJ2-7, is KAGVTQTPRYLIKTRGQQVTLSCSPISGHRSVSWYQQTPGQGLQFLFEYFSETQRNKGNFPGRFSGRQFSNSRSEMNVSTLELGDSALYLCASSGREGPGEQYFGPGTRLTVT.